Following are 29 T cell receptor beta chains from one sample sequenced in a study of metastatic and nonmetastatic thyroid tumors. No patient received treatment before thyroid surgery. TCRdb ran MiXCR on the PCR reads. The sample holds 5,000 or so clones, around a sixth seen once. Sequencing was done on a sample of adjacent normal tissue. The receptor set was obtained from a female donor with papillary thyroid cancer or a benign thyroid nodule (not recorded which). Some clones in this sample may be carry-over from other donors' samples.

This chain joins TRBV28 and TRBJ2-7; 8 bases map to TRBD2. V lost 7 bases to trimming and J lost 9 bases; unmatched junction nucleotides: 20. The V gene's germline CDR1 is MDHEN and CDR2 SYDVKM. The CDR3 sequence is 16 residues long. The CDR3 here is CASIPTSVGLLRGQYF. The DNA of the CDR3 is TGTGCCAGCATTCCGACTAGCGTGGGGTTACTGCGGGGGCAGTACTTC.

Details on this clone: A read error may account for a junction end that differs from germline. The chain combines TRBV6-6 with TRBJ1-1; D is uncertain. This CDR3 is 15 amino acids long. Germline-derived CDR1 and CDR2 are MNHNY and SVGAGI (reference sequence). The CDR3 loop reads CASIYGQALNTQAFF. In nucleotides, the CDR3 is TGTGCCAGCATTTACGGGCAGGCCTTGAACACTCAAGCTTTCTTT.

With respect to this clone: The junction departs from the called germline gene at one end, perhaps through a read error. The gene calls are TRBV11-1 and TRBJ2-3; possibly TRBD2 for D (6 bases). The CDR3 covers 17 residues. Germline assignment: CDR1 SGHAT and CDR2 FQDESV (reference sequence). As DNA, the CDR3 is TGTGCCAGCAGCTTTGGGCCCGGCGCGGGAAGCAAAGATACGCAGTATTTT. Amino acid sequence: CASSFGPGAGSKDTQYF. The variable domain in full, with the rest retrieved from reference TRBV11-1 and TRBJ2-3, is EAEVAQSPRYKITEKSQAVAFWCDPISGHATLYWYRQILGQGPELLVQFQDESVVDDSQLPKDRFSAERLKGVDSTLKIQPAELGDSAMYLCASSFGPGAGSKDTQYFGPGTRLTVL.

The table lists this clone with a few counts. The CDR3, as DNA: TGTGCCAGCAGCGGGGGGGGCCGGAGAGAGACCCAGTACTTC. Its protein is CASSGGGRRETQYF. This chain links TRBV5-4 with TRBJ2-5, with D possibly being TRBD2 (7 bases). The CDR3 is made up of 14 amino acids. Germline CDR1 and CDR2: SGHNT and YYREEE (reference sequence). V was clipped by 4 bases and J by 4 bases, with 14 bases between them.

This clone was seen repeatedly, ten times or more. The V gene is TRBV30, the J gene TRBJ2-1; weak D call: TRBD2 (6 bases). Germline V lookup: CDR1 GTSNPN, CDR2 SVGIG (reference sequence). The CDR3 sequence is 12 residues long. The DNA for the CDR3 is TGTGGCGGGGTTAGCTCCTACAATGAGCAGTTCTTC. This sequence encodes CGGVSSYNEQFF.

This clone was observed a few times. The chain couples TRBV10-2 to TRBJ2-7; TRBD1 might be the D (6 bases). The germline CDR1 and CDR2 sequences are WSHSY and SAAADI. The CDR3 has 15 amino acids. The V end lost 3 bases, the J end lost 2 bases, and 14 bases lay between the germline ends. The CDR3 DNA reads TGCGCCAGCAGTGATGGACAGAAAAACCCCTACGAGCAGTACGTC. It translates to CASSDGQKNPYEQYV.

The V call is TRBV6-2 or TRBV6-3, the J call TRBJ1-6; a possible D gene is TRBD1 (5 bases). V shed 9 bases and J shed 2 bases, with 20 bases lying between them. The CDR3 has 17 residues. Germline values: CDR1 MNHEY, CDR2 SVGEGT. In nucleotides, the CDR3 is TGTGCCAGAAGTACGCAGGGATGGAGCCCCTATAATTCACCCCTCCACTTT. Translated: CARSTQGWSPYNSPLHF.

This clone appeared once. The chain's CDR3 is CASSIQGGLTYEQYV. The CDR3 DNA reads as TGTGCCAGTAGTATTCAGGGGGGACTCACCTACGAGCAGTACGTC. The chain joins TRBV19 to TRBJ2-7; tentative D call: TRBD1 (7 bases). Germline V gene lookup returns CDR1 LNHDA and CDR2 SQIVND (reference sequence). The CDR3 has 15 residues. Trimming took 3 bases from V and 2 from J, leaving 14 bases between them.

This chain uses TRBV20-1 with TRBJ2-7, with D uncertain. V lost 0 bases and J 0 bases, leaving 12 bases between the germline ends. This CDR3 is 15 amino acids long. The germline gives CDR1 DFQATT, CDR2 SNEGSKA (reference sequence). The CDR3 sequence: CSARDPSVASYEQYV. DNA of the CDR3: TGCAGTGCTAGAGACCCGTCAGTGGCCTCCTACGAGCAGTACGTC.

This clone occurred many times. The genes are TRBV4-1 and TRBJ1-2; tentatively, D is TRBD1 (6 bases). V was cut by 1 base and J by 5 bases, with 11 bases left in between. The CDR3 extends over 14 amino acids. Germline CDR1 reads MGHRA; CDR2 reads YSYEKL. The CDR3 spells CASSQGRTGYGYTF. The CDR3 DNA reads TGCGCCAGCAGCCAAGGGAGAACAGGGTATGGCTACACCTTC.

About this clone itself: This CDR3 is missing its conserved last phenylalanine or tryptophan, likely due to a read error. Because the CDR3's place on the DNA is in doubt, the DNA is left out and the CDR3 is given as listed by TCRdb. The gene calls are TRBV9 and TRBJ2-1; no check of the table's D call, TRBD2, against the DNA was made. Looked up from germline, CDR1 is SGDLS and CDR2 is YYNGEE. Including both end residues, the CDR3 is 14 amino acids long. The CDR3 protein is CASSAPTSVNEQLS.

The CDR3 loop is CSARSPTDRRNYGYTF. DNA for the CDR3: TGCAGTGCTAGGAGCCCCACCGACAGACGAAACTATGGCTACACCTTC. The rearrangement joins TRBV20-1 to TRBJ1-2; tentative D call: TRBD1 (5 bases). V dropped 3 bases and J dropped 2 bases, with 19 bases sitting between them. This CDR3 is built from 16 residues. The germline V gene has CDR1 DFQATT and CDR2 SNEGSKA (reference sequence).

This clone came up a few times. V is TRBV27 and J is TRBJ2-7; D uncertain. The V gene lost 2 bases and the J gene lost 5 bases, with 4 bases spanning the gap. The CDR3 sequence is 11 residues long. Germline assignment: CDR1 MNHEY and CDR2 SMNVEV (reference sequence). The CDR3 region is CASSLGHEQYF. The CDR3 DNA sequence: TGTGCCAGCAGTTTAGGCCACGAGCAGTACTTC.

This clone was counted many times. The chain combines TRBV10-2 with TRBJ2-3; 11 bases match TRBD2. V dropped 6 bases and J dropped 6; count of bases not matched to a gene: 11. The CDR3 runs 16 residues. Germline V lookup: CDR1 WSHSY, CDR2 SAAADI. For the CDR3, the DNA is TGCGCCAGCAGCCGCAATAGCGGGGGGGCCACTGATACGCAGTATTTT. Translation gives CASSRNSGGATDTQYF.

This clone was detected only a few times. The J gene is TRBJ1-1, the V gene TRBV19; no firm D call. The length of the CDR3 is 14 residues. From germline, CDR1 is LNHDA and CDR2 SQIVND (reference sequence). V was cut by 3 bases and J by 0 bases, with 8 bases left in between. CDR3 protein: CASSIGEMNTEAFF. The CDR3 DNA reads as TGTGCCAGTAGTATCGGGGAAATGAACACTGAAGCTTTCTTT.

Here the CDR3 reads CASSTWTGISYEQYF. The DNA for the CDR3 is TGTGCCAGCAGCACTTGGACAGGCATCTCCTACGAGCAGTACTTC. V gene TRBV6-2 or TRBV6-3 combines with J gene TRBJ2-7, with TRBD1 matching over 7 bases. This CDR3 has 15 amino acids. Looked up from germline, CDR1 is MNHEY and CDR2 is SVGEGT. V dropped 6 bases and J dropped 0; count of bases not matched to a gene: 8.

This clone was observed a handful of times. The chain combines TRBV28 with TRBJ1-5; 7 bases are a match to TRBD1. Germline V gives CDR1 MDHEN, CDR2 SYDVKM. J gave up 5 bases and V 7 bases, and 8 bases lay outside the gene matches. The CDR3 consists of 14 residues. The CDR3 DNA follows: TGTGCCAGCAAAGTCCCGCAGGGGGATCAGCCCCAGCATTTT. Translated: CASKVPQGDQPQHF.

The table lists this clone with a few counts. V and J are TRBV6-2 or TRBV6-3 and TRBJ1-2; weak D call: TRBD1 (6 bases). The CDR3 contains 12 residues. CDR1 is MNHEY and CDR2 is SVGEGT in the germline V gene. Trimming stripped 2 bases from V and 13 bases from J, with 14 bases between. The CDR3 loop reads CASSYPDRWGTF. The CDR3 DNA reads TGTGCCAGCAGTTACCCTGACAGGTGGGGCACCTTC.

This clone qualifies as medium-sized. The V call is TRBV5-1, the J call TRBJ1-2; 8 positions match TRBD1. V lost 4 bases and J lost 4; bases outside the gene matches: 6. This CDR3 region has 14 residues. Germline values: CDR1 SGHRS, CDR2 YFSETQ. The CDR3 coding sequence is TGCGCCAGCAGCACCGGACAGGGAGGCTATGGCTACACCTTC. Translation: CASSTGQGGYGYTF.

This clone is judged medium-sized. The genes are TRBV2 and TRBJ1-1; D ambiguous. Per germline, CDR1 SNHLY and CDR2 FYNNEI. The CDR3 covers 11 residues. V was cut by 3 bases and J by 11 bases, with 10 bases left in between. The CDR3, as DNA: TGTGCCAGCAGTGAGGAGGTTTTGGCTTTCTTT. It codes for CASSEEVLAFF.

V usage is TRBV9 and J usage is TRBJ2-7; 7 bases line up with TRBD1. The length of the CDR3 is 14 residues. The trim removed 4 bases at V and 5 bases at J, leaving 9 bases unmatched. The germline gives CDR1 SGDLS, CDR2 YYNGEE. The CDR3 bases are TGTGCCAGCAGCAGAGGACAGGTTCGCGACGAGCAGTACTTC. Protein sequence: CASSRGQVRDEQYF.

This clone was counted at least ten times. A read error may be the cause here, since a much bigger clone is one base away. Here the CDR3 DNA reads TGTGCCAGCAGTGAAGGGAGGACTAGCGGGAGAGGAGACACCCAGTACTTC. It translates to CASSEGRTSGRGDTQYF. The chain is built from TRBV6-1 and TRBJ2-5; TRBD2 agrees at 13 bases. With 1 base clipped from V and 8 bases from J, the junction kept 10 bases outside the gene matches. In germline, CDR1 is MNHNS, CDR2 SASEGT. CDR3 size: 17 residues.

Details on this clone: The sample carries other DNA sequences with the same CDR3. CDR3 in amino acids: CASRGGGRDRVSVGQYF. CDR3 DNA: TGTGCCAGCAGGGGTGGAGGGAGGGACAGGGTCAGTGTAGGGCAGTACTTC. V gene TRBV7-8 combines with J gene TRBJ2-7; the match to TRBD1 covers 9 bases. In germline, CDR1 is SGHVS, CDR2 FQNEAQ. The CDR3 loop spans 17 amino acids. Trimming at V came to 6 bases and at J to 9 bases, leaving 21 bases not matched to a gene.

This clone was observed a few times. The chain joins TRBV7-9 to TRBJ1-1, with D tentatively TRBD1 (5 bases). The V and J ends lost 5 bases and 7 bases respectively, with 14 bases between them. Germline V gene lookup returns CDR1 SEHNR and CDR2 FQNEAQ (reference sequence). The CDR3 contains 13 residues. The CDR3 loop is CASSPGSSGEAFF. CDR3 DNA sequence: TGTGCCAGCAGCCCAGGGTCGAGCGGTGAAGCTTTCTTT.

The V and J genes are TRBV20-1 and TRBJ2-1; D call uncertain. There are 15 residues in the CDR3. Germline values: CDR1 DFQATT, CDR2 SNEGSKA (reference sequence). V was cut by 0 bases and J by 7 bases, with 16 bases left in between. The CDR3 spells CSARDKARCGNEQFF. The CDR3 region has the DNA TGCAGTGCTAGAGATAAAGCGAGGTGTGGAAATGAGCAGTTCTTC.

The rearrangement links TRBV24-1 to TRBJ1-1, with D perhaps TRBD1 (5 bases). Germline lookup yields CDR1 KGHDR and CDR2 SFDVKD. The CDR3 loop spans 15 amino acids. Trimming removed 9 bases from V and 4 bases from J, with 20 bases in between. CDR3 nucleotide sequence: TGTGCCACCCGGACTGGGGGGTCCGGGTCCACTGAAGCTTTCTTT. Protein sequence: CATRTGGSGSTEAFF.

The rearrangement uses TRBV6-1 and TRBJ2-1; the match to TRBD2 covers 13 bases. Germline CDR1 and CDR2: MNHNS and SASEGT. There are 15 residues in the CDR3. The V and J ends lost 7 bases and 7 bases, in that order; junction bases with no gene match: 7. The CDR3 loop reads CASTAPGLAGNEQFF. CDR3 DNA: TGTGCCAGCACCGCCCCGGGACTAGCGGGGAATGAGCAGTTCTTC.

The chain has TRBV19 and TRBJ2-7, with 7 bases matching TRBD1. The CDR3 covers 15 residues. Germline values: CDR1 LNHDA, CDR2 SQIVND (reference sequence). V shed 1 base, J shed 2 bases, and the junction held 5 bases outside the gene matches. CDR3 sequence reads: CASSIGQGVTYEQYF. The CDR3 DNA reads TGTGCCAGTAGTATAGGACAGGGTGTTACCTACGAGCAGTACTTC.

Ten or more counts support this clone. V usage is TRBV7-2 and J usage is TRBJ2-3; D call uncertain. The germline V gene has CDR1 SGHTA and CDR2 FQGNSA. V was trimmed by 5 bases and J by 1 base, leaving 13 bases between them. There are 15 residues in the CDR3. The CDR3 coding sequence is TGTGCCAGCAGCCGCGACGGGTGGGGCACAGATACGCAGTATTTT. Its protein product is CASSRDGWGTDTQYF.